The present entry profiles one T cell receptor (beta chain) with its context. The antigen remains unidentified. The data belong to a study of cytomegalovirus exposure and HLA in healthy donors. Both 60 Vbeta primers and 13 Jbeta primers went into the PCR. Clones were read by immunoSEQ multiplex PCR, and TCRdb kept only the in-frame ones, dropping some. The table lists around 300,000 clones, about four fifths of them singletons, with 2% in the top ten. Unrecorded immune exposure was likely among donors, who were nominally healthy when sampled. CDR3 length: 16 amino acids. Germline V gives CDR1 MNHNY, CDR2 SVGAGI (reference sequence). V was pared by 2 bases and J by 4 bases, with 14 bases between. Broader study findings: Rarity characterized most TCR sequences, yet some public TCRs appeared in many donors. Immune exposure data for these donors was limited to CMV serostatus. Later analysis identified 16,000 or so TCR beta sequences associated with HLA alleles, using a false discovery rate threshold of 0.05.

This TCR was recovered from a woman aged 40-49 years in good health and CMV-seropositive. The sequenced material came from PBMCs. This chain links TRBV6-6 with TRBJ1-4, with D possibly being TRBD1 (5 bases). DNA for the CDR3: TGTGCCAGCAGTTACGGGGGGAATTTGGGTAATGAAAAACTGTTTTTT. Protein sequence: CASSYGGNLGNEKLFF.